This T cell receptor (beta chain) is from a study of shared clonotypes between healthy human individuals. Overall study context: A couple of female and a few male donors aged 18 to 49 were enrolled. Per-donor plates numbered three CD4 naive, three CD4 memory, two CD8 naive and one CD8 memory. Study observations and caveats: Measured sharing among donors was expected to vary with sequencing depth.

In germline, CDR1 is SNHLY, CDR2 FYNNEI. This CDR3 has 14 residues. V was clipped by 6 bases and J by 10 bases; unmatched bases: 9. The data were produced by immunoSEQ multiplex PCR, yet TCRdb's version contains in-frame clones alone and is incomplete. The data contain roughly 1.4 million clones, about 98.5% of them seen just once; the ten biggest clones take up over 0.3%. Worth noting for this clone: Its cognate antigen is unknown.

The chain carries TRBV2 and TRBJ2-1; 10 bases line up with TRBD2. The sample taken for sequencing was naive CD4+ T cells sorted from blood. Subset indicated: CD45RA+ positively selected. The receptor was derived from a man younger than 40 in good health. CDR3 nucleotides: TGTGCCAGCAGGGAGCGGGAGGGGTTCCGCGAGCAGTTCTTC. Its protein product is CASREREGFREQFF.